The 10 T cell receptor beta chains in this list originate from one sample, sequenced in a study of PD-1 blockade in classical Hodgkin lymphoma. TCRdb's table, derived via immunoSEQ multiplex PCR, lists solely in-frame clones and lacks some. The repertoire holds 25,000 to 30,000 clones, with 70% to 90% as singletons. Time point given: cycle 4 day 1 (C4D1), after 5 to 7 weeks of nivolumab. Brentuximab vedotin exposure varied, and every patient relapsed after autologous stem cell transplantation. Magnetic negative selection was used to purify CD4+ T cells from PBMCs that had been thawed. The sample here was CD4+ T cells from blood, taken before the fourth cycle of nivolumab. The receptors were gathered from a human donor with classical Hodgkin lymphoma.

The CDR3: CASSRTAGGQETQYF. The CDR3 DNA reads TGTGCCAGCAGCCGTACAGCAGGGGGCCAAGAGACCCAGTACTTC. The chain has TRBV7-2 and TRBJ2-5; TRBD1 aligns across 7 bases. Trimming removed 5 bases from V and 1 base from J; junction bases left unmatched: 7. CDR3 length: 15 residues. The germline CDR1 and CDR2 sequences are SGHTA and FQGNSA.

The chain combines TRBV7-2 with TRBJ2-2; D possibly corresponds to TRBD1 (6 bases). The CDR3 is 16 amino acids. V dropped 5 bases and J dropped 4 bases, with 17 bases sitting between them. Germline V gives CDR1 SGHTA, CDR2 FQGNSA. The CDR3 protein is CASSAYRETTTGELFF. CDR3 in DNA: TGTGCCAGCAGCGCTTACAGGGAAACCACCACCGGGGAGCTGTTTTTT.

The chain recombines TRBV19 with TRBJ1-5, with D tentatively TRBD1 (5 bases). The V gene lost 8 bases and the J gene lost 3 bases, with 17 bases spanning the gap. Per the germline V gene, CDR1 is LNHDA and CDR2 is SQIVND (reference sequence). This CDR3 region has 15 residues. CDR3 in DNA: TGTGCCAGTGGTTTTATGTCAGGGAACAATCAGCCCCAGCATTTT. Protein sequence: CASGFMSGNNQPQHF.

The chain links TRBV5-6 to TRBJ2-2; 9 nucleotides align to TRBD1. Trimming cost V 7 bases and J 7 bases; bases outside gene matches: 14. Germline-derived CDR1 and CDR2 are SGHDT and YYEEEE. The CDR3 is 16 residues long. CDR3 in amino acids: CASGARTGGAIGELFF. CDR3 coding DNA: TGTGCCAGCGGGGCCCGAACAGGGGGCGCCATCGGGGAGCTGTTTTTT.

The chain carries TRBV29-1 and TRBJ1-2; D remains ambiguous. This CDR3 region has 13 residues. The V gene's germline CDR1 is SQVTM and CDR2 ANQGSEA. V lost 4 bases and J lost 1, with 10 bases in between. CDR3: CSVAQTDNYGYTF. The CDR3 nucleotides are TGCAGCGTTGCCCAGACGGATAACTATGGCTACACCTTC.

V gene TRBV7-8 combines with J gene TRBJ1-4; no clear D. Looked up from germline, CDR1 is SGHVS and CDR2 is FQNEAQ. The CDR3 covers 15 residues. The V end lost 1 base, the J end lost 3 bases, and 9 bases lay between the germline ends. The CDR3 coding sequence is TGTGCCAGCAGCTTAGTGGGAGGTGCTAATGAAAAACTGTTTTTT. This sequence encodes CASSLVGGANEKLFF.

The V and J genes are TRBV27 and TRBJ2-2; TRBD1 aligns across 10 bases. This CDR3 region has 15 residues. CDR1 is MNHEY, CDR2 SMNVEV, per germline (reference sequence). The V segment lost 7 bases and the J segment 4 bases; nucleotides outside the gene matches: 6. CDR3 sequence: CASNYGTGATGELFF. The CDR3 region has the DNA TGTGCCAGCAACTACGGGACAGGGGCCACCGGGGAGCTGTTTTTT.

The V and J genes are TRBV19 and TRBJ2-1; 11 bases line up with TRBD2. The J segment lost 0 bases and the V segment lost 5 bases, leaving 6 bases of the junction unmatched. Looked up from germline, CDR1 is LNHDA and CDR2 is SQIVND (reference sequence). The CDR3 sequence is 17 residues long. In nucleotides, the CDR3 is TGTGCCAGTAGTTCCCGACTAGCGGGAAGCTCCTACAATGAGCAGTTCTTC. Translation: CASSSRLAGSSYNEQFF.

V is TRBV5-5 and J is TRBJ2-7; perhaps TRBD1 as D (7 bases). The CDR3 contains 15 residues. The V gene's germline CDR1 is SGHKS and CDR2 YYEKEE (reference sequence). Trimming pared 1 base from V and 1 base from J, leaving 12 bases between. The CDR3 here is CASSLRPGGSYEQYF. CDR3 bases: TGTGCCAGCAGCTTGCGGCCAGGGGGGTCCTACGAGCAGTACTTC.

The CDR3 is CASSLGAGTGGQETQYF. DNA for the CDR3: TGTGCCAGCAGCTTAGGCGCCGGGACAGGAGGCCAAGAGACCCAGTACTTC. V is TRBV7-9 and J is TRBJ2-5; TRBD1 matches at 8 bases. This CDR3 is 17 amino acids long. Germline trimming cut 1 base from V and 1 base from J; bases unmatched to any gene: 8. Germline V CDR1 and CDR2: SEHNR, FQNEAQ (reference sequence).